These 22 T cell receptor beta chains were sequenced from one sample in a study of tumor and adjacent non-tumor tissue in lung cancer (dated by TCRdb to the late 2010s). RNA was extracted from bulk unsorted tissue and checked for quality with a NanoDrop ND-1000 and an Agilent 2100. The library was generated by multiplex PCR. TCRdb names Illumina HiSeq 2500 as the instrument used. TCRbeta libraries were constructed through three rounds of nested PCR with primers (Table S4) according to protocols modified from ARM-PCR. TCRdb reran the public reads through fastp at Q25 and MiXCR, keeping productive beta chains. Rows with one shared CDR3 protein collapse into an entry with the most common genes and DNA. Counted in this sample were around 66,000 distinct CDR3 sequences; 73% of them appeared once. In total, the top ten clones hold 28% of the sample. Sequencing input: lung tumor tissue. The source is a man aged 55 to 70 with non-small cell lung cancer.

Points on this clonotype: The CDR3 end shows no conserved phenylalanine or tryptophan, and so a read error is likely. The chain recombines TRBV6-1 with TRBJ2-7; D is unresolved. The CDR3 runs to 14 residues. CDR1 and CDR2 from the germline V gene are MNHNS and SASEGT. The CDR3 coding sequence is TGTGCATCTACGGCCGGGCTTTCTTCCTACGACCAGTACTCC. Its protein product is CASTAGLSSYDQYS.

A few counts support this clonotype. The J gene is TRBJ2-2, the V gene TRBV20-1; no clear D. V was shortened by 3 bases and J by 5 bases, with 10 bases between the two germline ends. Germline CDR1 DFQATT, CDR2 SNEGSKA (reference sequence). The CDR3 extends over 13 amino acids. Here the CDR3 DNA reads TGCAGTGCTAGTGCAGCGATTACCGGGGAGCTGTTTTTT. Amino acid sequence: CSASAAITGELFF.

The chain carries TRBV11-2 and TRBJ2-7; D is unresolved. V lost 7 bases to trimming and J lost 6 bases, with 10 bases between them. This CDR3 region has 11 residues. CDR1 and CDR2 from the germline V gene are SGHAT and FQNNGV. The CDR3 sequence: CASTYGPEQYF. CDR3 coding DNA: TGTGCCAGCACGTATGGGCCCGAGCAGTACTTC.

This clonotype was observed a handful of times. This chain uses TRBV5-1 with TRBJ2-2; TRBD2 is a possible D gene (6 bases). Germline V CDR1 and CDR2: SGHRS, YFSETQ. Trimming took 0 bases from V and 7 from J, leaving 16 bases between them. The length of the CDR3 is 16 residues. The CDR3 sequence is CASSLDSGRPSGELFF. The CDR3 DNA reads as TGCGCCAGCAGCTTGGATAGTGGGAGGCCTAGCGGGGAGCTGTTTTTT.

V is TRBV10-3 and J is TRBJ2-7, with 9 bases identical to TRBD2. Germline assignment: CDR1 ENHRY and CDR2 SYGVKD. Germline trimming cut 4 bases from V and 5 bases from J; bases unmatched to any gene: 9. CDR3 size: 15 residues. The CDR3 loop is CAISGGSGRRHEQYF. CDR3 sequence (DNA): TGTGCCATCAGTGGAGGTAGCGGGAGAAGGCACGAGCAGTACTTC.

The chain employs TRBV20-1 and TRBJ2-7; D unresolved. This CDR3 is built from 14 residues. Germline V CDR1 and CDR2: DFQATT, SNEGSKA (reference sequence). The CDR3 sequence is CNVRYRRSNYEQYF. The CDR3 bases are TGCAATGTTAGATATCGCCGTTCCAACTACGAGCAGTACTTC.

A note on this clonotype: A much larger clonotype is one base distant, so this may be a read error. V is TRBV11-2 and J is TRBJ1-4; 8 bases are a match to TRBD1. This CDR3 contains 13 residues. CDR1 and CDR2 from the germline V gene are SGHAT and FQNNGV. J lost 6 bases, V lost 4 bases, and 1 base had no gene match. CDR3 DNA: TGTGCCAGCAGCTCGACAGGGGATGAAAAACTGTTTTTT. This encodes CASSSTGDEKLFF.

This chain's CDR3 is CSARDFRTGRNEAFF. CDR3 in DNA: TGCAGTGCTAGAGACTTTCGGACAGGTCGAAATGAAGCTTTCTTT. The chain couples TRBV20-1 to TRBJ1-1, with 7 positions matching TRBD1. Germline V gene data show CDR1 as DFQATT and CDR2 as SNEGSKA (reference sequence). The CDR3 is 15 residues long. The V gene end was trimmed by 0 bases and the J gene end by 7 bases; junction bases not matched to a gene: 11.

About this clonotype: A read error may be the cause here, since a much bigger clone is one base away. The chain uses TRBV28 and TRBJ1-5, with D possibly matching TRBD1 (6 bases). Germline V CDR1 and CDR2: MDHEN, SYDVKM. There are 12 residues in the CDR3. The DNA for the CDR3 is TGTGTCAGCAGTCCGCCCAGGGGGCCCCAGCATTTT. Its protein is CVSSPPRGPQHF.

This chain links TRBV5-1 with TRBJ2-1; 8 positions agree with TRBD2. Germline V gene sequence: CDR1 SGHRS, CDR2 YFSETQ. The CDR3 covers 14 residues. V was clipped by 0 bases and J by 7 bases; unmatched bases: 3. CDR3 bases: TGCGCCAGCAGCTTGGGACTAGCGATTAATGAGCAGTTCTTC. This codes for CASSLGLAINEQFF.

A remark on this clonotype: Sequence at one end of the junction differs from germline and may be a read error. This chain joins TRBV29-1 and TRBJ1-3; 7 nucleotides agree with TRBD1. CDR3 size: 18 residues. Germline CDR1 is SQVTM and CDR2 is ANQGSEA. Written as DNA, the CDR3 is TGTAGCGGATCGACCGGGACAGATGGCACCTTGCCTGGAAACACCATATATTTT. The encoded protein is CSGSTGTDGTLPGNTIYF.

A word on this clonotype: The final CDR3 position lacks the conserved phenylalanine or tryptophan, pointing to a likely read error. The chain carries TRBV20-1 and TRBJ2-3; D not resolved. V was shortened by 7 bases and J by 3 bases, with 5 bases between the two germline ends. This CDR3 has 10 residues. CDR1 and CDR2 (germline): DFQATT, SNEGSKA (reference sequence). The CDR3 bases are TGCAGTGTGTTGACAGATACGCAGTATTTG. It yields the protein CSVLTDTQYL.

The V call is TRBV11-2, the J call TRBJ2-1; D possibly corresponds to TRBD1 (6 bases). The CDR3 loop spans 14 amino acids. The germline gives CDR1 SGHAT, CDR2 FQNNGV. Trimming stripped 7 bases from V and 6 bases from J, with 16 bases between. CDR3 region: CASNHAGVSNEQFF. CDR3 in DNA: TGTGCCAGCAACCACGCAGGGGTTTCCAATGAGCAGTTCTTC.

The chain carries TRBV20-1 and TRBJ2-5; 9 bases map to TRBD1. With 5 bases clipped from V and 8 bases from J, the junction kept 9 bases outside the gene matches. CDR3 size: 13 residues. CDR1 DFQATT and CDR2 SNEGSKA come from the germline V gene (reference sequence). The CDR3 loop reads CSAAQGATETQYF. DNA of the CDR3: TGCAGTGCTGCACAGGGGGCGACAGAAACCCAGTACTTC.

The chain links TRBV12-3 or TRBV12-4 to TRBJ2-7, with D uncertain. The CDR3 is 13 residues long. The germline V and J ends were trimmed by 8 bases and 4 bases, with 15 bases remaining between them. The CDR3 sequence is CASRDENDYEQYF. As DNA, the CDR3 is TGTGCCAGCCGTGACGAAAATGATTACGAGCAGTACTTC.

This clonotype was counted only a few times. An end of the junction does not agree with germline; a read error may underlie this. The rearrangement joins TRBV29-1 to TRBJ2-5; D ambiguous. Germline V gene lookup returns CDR1 SQVTM and CDR2 ANQGSEA. There are 13 residues in the CDR3. CDR3 region: CGVENHRQETQYF. For the CDR3, the DNA is TGCGGCGTTGAAAACCACAGACAAGAGACCCAGTACTTC.

Points on this clonotype: A read error may explain this, as a much larger clone is one base away. J is TRBJ1-6 and V is TRBV28; no definite D call. The CDR3 length is 15 residues. Germline CDR1 and CDR2: MDHEN and SYDVKM. Trimming cost V 4 bases and J 2 bases, with 9 bases left between them. Written as DNA, the CDR3 is TGTGCCAGCAGTTCGAGGCAGACCTATAATTCACCCCTCCACTTT. Protein product: CASSSRQTYNSPLHF. Filled out from reference TRBV28 and TRBJ1-6, the complete variable domain reads DVKVTQSSRYLVKRTGEKVFLECVQDMDHENMFWYRQDPGLGLRLIYFSYDVKMKEKGDIPEGYSVSREKKERFSLILESASTNQTSMYLCASSSRQTYNSPLHFGNGTRLTVT.

Concerning this clonotype itself: Germline and junction disagree at one end, which may indicate a read error. The chain uses TRBV20-1 and TRBJ1-2, with D possibly TRBD1 on 6 matching bases. From germline, CDR1 is DFQATT and CDR2 SNEGSKA (reference sequence). The CDR3 spans 14 residues. CDR3 in amino acids: CTARGGTDTYGYAF. As DNA, the CDR3 is TGCACTGCTAGAGGGGGGACGGACACCTATGGCTACGCCTTC.

Worth noting for this clonotype: At one boundary the junction diverges from the germline segment, which might be a read error. The gene calls are TRBV6-1 and TRBJ1-3; tentatively, D is TRBD1 (6 bases). CDR1 is MNHNS, CDR2 SASEGT, per germline. The CDR3 consists of 13 residues. The CDR3 DNA reads TGTGCCAGCAAACAGGGTTCAGGAAGCACCATATATTTT. Its protein is CASKQGSGSTIYF.

In this sample, this clonotype turned up a few times. V and J are TRBV20-1 and TRBJ2-3; unclear D gene. V lost 7 bases and J lost 3, with 8 bases in between. CDR3 length equals 11 residues. Germline values: CDR1 DFQATT, CDR2 SNEGSKA (reference sequence). This CDR3 reads CSERRTDTQYF. DNA of the CDR3: TGCAGTGAGCGAAGGACAGATACGCAGTATTTT.

In the case of this clonotype: The germline gene is not matched at one end of the junction; a read error may be the cause. The rearrangement links TRBV20-1 to TRBJ2-1; D ambiguous. The length of the CDR3 is 15 residues. CDR1 DFQATT and CDR2 SNEGSKA come from the germline V gene (reference sequence). For the CDR3, the DNA is TGCATTGCCCACCCGACTCACAGCTCCTACAATAAGCAGTTCTTC. It specifies CIAHPTHSSYNKQFF.

This clonotype was found once. This likely comes from a read error, as the CDR3 has no conserved phenylalanine or tryptophan at its end. The V gene is TRBV6-5, the J gene TRBJ1-3; the D is unclear. Deletions cut 2 bases from V and 0 bases from J, with 14 bases between. The CDR3 runs to 17 residues. Germline V lookup: CDR1 MNHEY, CDR2 SVGAGI. The CDR3 region is CASSYRTGSLSGNTIYC. DNA for the CDR3: TGTGCCAGCAGTTACCGGACTGGGTCGCTCTCTGGAAACACCATATATTGT.